The present TCR beta chain was sequenced within a study of blood T cell repertoires in COVID-19. Study background: The analysed material was cDNA or gDNA that came from T cells, B-cell-depleted T cells, or PBMCs.

This clone has only a few counts. Data came from immunoSEQ multiplex PCR; TCRdb stores just in-frame clones and leaves some out. Of roughly 25,000 clones in the sample, approximately 75% were seen once. This CDR3 is 16 amino acids long. Germline lookup yields CDR1 MNHEY and CDR2 SVGAGI. V lost 2 bases to trimming and J lost 3 bases, with 17 bases between them. Specimen: peripheral blood. The clonotype was recovered from a man aged 45-60 years with COVID-19, enrolled during active disease. This chain connects TRBV6-5 to TRBJ2-7, with a possible D match to TRBD1 (6 bases). For the CDR3, the DNA is TGTGCCAGCAGTTACGTATCGGGACACCGAAACTACGAGCAGTACTTC. Encoded protein: CASSYVSGHRNYEQYF.